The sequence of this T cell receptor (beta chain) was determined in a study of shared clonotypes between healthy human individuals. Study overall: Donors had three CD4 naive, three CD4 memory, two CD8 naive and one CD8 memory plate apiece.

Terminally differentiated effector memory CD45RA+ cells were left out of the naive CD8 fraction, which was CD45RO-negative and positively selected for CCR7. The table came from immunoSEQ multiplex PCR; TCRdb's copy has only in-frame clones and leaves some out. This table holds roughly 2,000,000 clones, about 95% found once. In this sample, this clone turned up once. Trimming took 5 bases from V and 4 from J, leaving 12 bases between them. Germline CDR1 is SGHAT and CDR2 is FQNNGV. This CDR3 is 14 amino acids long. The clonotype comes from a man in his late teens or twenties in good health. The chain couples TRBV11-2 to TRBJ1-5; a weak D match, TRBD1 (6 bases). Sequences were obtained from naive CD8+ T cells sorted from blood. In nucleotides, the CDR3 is TGTGCCAGCAGCCGTACACAGGGTAATCAGCCCCAGCATTTT. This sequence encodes CASSRTQGNQPQHF.